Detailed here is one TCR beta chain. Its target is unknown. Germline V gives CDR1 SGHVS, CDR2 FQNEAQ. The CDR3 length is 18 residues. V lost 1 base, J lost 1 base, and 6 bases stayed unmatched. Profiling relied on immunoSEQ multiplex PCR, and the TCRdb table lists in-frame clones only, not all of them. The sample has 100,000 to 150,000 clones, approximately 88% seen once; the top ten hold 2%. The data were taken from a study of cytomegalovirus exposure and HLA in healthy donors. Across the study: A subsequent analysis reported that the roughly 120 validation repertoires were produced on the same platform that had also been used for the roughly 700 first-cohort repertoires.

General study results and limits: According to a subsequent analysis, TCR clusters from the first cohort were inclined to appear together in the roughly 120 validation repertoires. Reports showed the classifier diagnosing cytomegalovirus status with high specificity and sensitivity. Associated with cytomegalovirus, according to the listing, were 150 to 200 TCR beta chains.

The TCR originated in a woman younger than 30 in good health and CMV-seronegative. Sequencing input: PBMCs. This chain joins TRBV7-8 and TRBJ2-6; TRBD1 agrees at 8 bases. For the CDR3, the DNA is TGTGCCAGCAGCTTAGGGAGGACAGGGAGGTCTGGGGCCAACGTCCTGACTTTC. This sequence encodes CASSLGRTGRSGANVLTF.